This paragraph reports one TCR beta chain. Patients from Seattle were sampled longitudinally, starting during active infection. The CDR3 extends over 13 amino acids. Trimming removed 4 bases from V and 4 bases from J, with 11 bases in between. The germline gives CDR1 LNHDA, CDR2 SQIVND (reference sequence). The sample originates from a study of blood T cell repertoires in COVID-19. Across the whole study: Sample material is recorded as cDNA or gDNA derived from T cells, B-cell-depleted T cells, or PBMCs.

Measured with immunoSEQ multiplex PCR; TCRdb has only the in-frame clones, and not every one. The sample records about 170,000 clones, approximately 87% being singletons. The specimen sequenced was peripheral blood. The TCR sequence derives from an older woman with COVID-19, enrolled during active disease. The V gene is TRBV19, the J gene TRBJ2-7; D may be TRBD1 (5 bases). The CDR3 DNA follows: TGTGCCAGTAGTACAGGGCCAACATACGAGCAGTACTTC. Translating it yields CASSTGPTYEQYF.